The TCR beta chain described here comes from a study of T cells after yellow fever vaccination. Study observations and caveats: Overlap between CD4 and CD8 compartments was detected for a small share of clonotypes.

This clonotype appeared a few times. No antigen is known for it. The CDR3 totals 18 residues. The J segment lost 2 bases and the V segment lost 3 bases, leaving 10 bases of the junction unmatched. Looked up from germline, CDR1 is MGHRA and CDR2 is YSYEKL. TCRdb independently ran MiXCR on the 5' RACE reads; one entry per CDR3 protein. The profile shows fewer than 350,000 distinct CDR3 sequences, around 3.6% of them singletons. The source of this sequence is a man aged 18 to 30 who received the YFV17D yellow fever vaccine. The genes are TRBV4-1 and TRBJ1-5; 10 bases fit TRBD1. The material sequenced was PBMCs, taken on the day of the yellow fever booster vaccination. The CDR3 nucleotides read TGCGCCAGCAGCCACGTTGGGACCGGGACAGGGGGCAATCAGCCCCAGCATTTT. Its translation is CASSHVGTGTGGNQPQHF.